This record looks at one T cell receptor (beta chain) sequence and its context. TCRdb's table, derived via immunoSEQ multiplex PCR, lists solely in-frame clones and lacks some. Of 150,000 or so clones detected, roughly 94% appear once; the ten largest clones hold 5.7%. The sample belongs to a study of control samples from healthy donors and cancer patients. CDR1 is SGHAT and CDR2 is FQNNGV in the germline V gene. The CDR3 contains 16 residues. The ends were cut back, 7 bases at V and 4 bases at J, with 22 bases in the middle. The V call is TRBV11-2, the J call TRBJ1-1, with D possibly TRBD1 on 5 matching bases. The sequence derives from a man aged 40-49 years in good health. The sequencing sample was made of blood. CDR3 DNA sequence: TGTGCCAGCACCAATATCGGGGGAGAGGTCAGCACTGAAGCTTTCTTT. It encodes CASTNIGGEVSTEAFF.